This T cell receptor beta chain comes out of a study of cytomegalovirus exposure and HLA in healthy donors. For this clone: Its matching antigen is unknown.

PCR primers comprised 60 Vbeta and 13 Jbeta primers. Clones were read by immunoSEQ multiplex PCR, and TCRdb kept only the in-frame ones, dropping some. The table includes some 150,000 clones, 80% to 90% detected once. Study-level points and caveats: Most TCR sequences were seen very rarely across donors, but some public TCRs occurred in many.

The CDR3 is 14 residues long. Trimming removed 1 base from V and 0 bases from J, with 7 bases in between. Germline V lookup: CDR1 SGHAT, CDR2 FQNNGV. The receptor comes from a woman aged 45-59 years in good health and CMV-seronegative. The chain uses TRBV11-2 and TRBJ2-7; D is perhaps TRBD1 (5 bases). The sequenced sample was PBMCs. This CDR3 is CASSLVQGSYEQYF. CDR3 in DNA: TGTGCCAGCAGCTTAGTCCAGGGCTCCTACGAGCAGTACTTC.